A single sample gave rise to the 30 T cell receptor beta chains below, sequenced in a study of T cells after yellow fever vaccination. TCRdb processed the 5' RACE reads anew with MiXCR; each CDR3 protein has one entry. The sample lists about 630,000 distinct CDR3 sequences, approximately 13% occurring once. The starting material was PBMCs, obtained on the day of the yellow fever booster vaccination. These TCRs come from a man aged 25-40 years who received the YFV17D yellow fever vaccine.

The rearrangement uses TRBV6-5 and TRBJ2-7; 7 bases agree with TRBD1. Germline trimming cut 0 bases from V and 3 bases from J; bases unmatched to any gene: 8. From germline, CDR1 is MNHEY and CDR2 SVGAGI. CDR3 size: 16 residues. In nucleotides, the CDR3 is TGTGCCAGCAGTTACTCCCCGACAGGGATCTACTACGAGCAGTACTTC. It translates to CASSYSPTGIYYEQYF.

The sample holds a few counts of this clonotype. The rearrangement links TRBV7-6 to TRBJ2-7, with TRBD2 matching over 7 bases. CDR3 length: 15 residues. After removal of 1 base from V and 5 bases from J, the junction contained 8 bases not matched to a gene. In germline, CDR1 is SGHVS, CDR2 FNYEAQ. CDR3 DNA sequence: TGTGCCAGCAGCTTAGTGCGGGAGTATGTGCACGAGCAGTACTTC. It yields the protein CASSLVREYVHEQYF.

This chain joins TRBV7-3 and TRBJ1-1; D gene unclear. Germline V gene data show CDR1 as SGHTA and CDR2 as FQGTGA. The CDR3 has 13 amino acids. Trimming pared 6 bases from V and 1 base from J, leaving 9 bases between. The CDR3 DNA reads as TGTGCCAGCAGGGATACACGGAACACTGAAGCTTTCTTT. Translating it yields CASRDTRNTEAFF.

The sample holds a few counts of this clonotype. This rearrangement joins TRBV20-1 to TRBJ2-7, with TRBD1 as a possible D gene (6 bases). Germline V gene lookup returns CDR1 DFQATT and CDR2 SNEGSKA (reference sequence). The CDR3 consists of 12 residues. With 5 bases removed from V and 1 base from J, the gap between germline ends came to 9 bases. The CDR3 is CSAAQGSYEQYF. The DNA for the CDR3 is TGCAGTGCTGCACAGGGATCCTACGAGCAGTACTTC.

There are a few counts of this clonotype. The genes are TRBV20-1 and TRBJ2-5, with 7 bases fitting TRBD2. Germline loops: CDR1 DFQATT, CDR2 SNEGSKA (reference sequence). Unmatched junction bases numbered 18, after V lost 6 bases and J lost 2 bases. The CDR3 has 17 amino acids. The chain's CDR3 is CSAIVGESSGLQETQYF. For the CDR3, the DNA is TGCAGTGCAATAGTGGGAGAATCTAGCGGACTTCAAGAGACCCAGTACTTC.

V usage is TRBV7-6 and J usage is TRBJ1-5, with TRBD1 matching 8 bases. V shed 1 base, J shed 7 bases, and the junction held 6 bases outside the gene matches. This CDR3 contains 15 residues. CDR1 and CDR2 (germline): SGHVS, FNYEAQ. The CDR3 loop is CASSLGTGIRQPQHF. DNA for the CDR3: TGTGCCAGCAGCTTAGGGACAGGGATTCGGCAGCCCCAGCATTTT.

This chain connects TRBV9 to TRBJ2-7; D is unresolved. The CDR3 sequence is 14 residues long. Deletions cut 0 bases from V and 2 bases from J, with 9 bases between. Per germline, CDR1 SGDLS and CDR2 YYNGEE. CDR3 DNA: TGTGCCAGCAGCGTAGGCCCCGCTCCCTACGAGCAGTACTTC. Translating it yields CASSVGPAPYEQYF.

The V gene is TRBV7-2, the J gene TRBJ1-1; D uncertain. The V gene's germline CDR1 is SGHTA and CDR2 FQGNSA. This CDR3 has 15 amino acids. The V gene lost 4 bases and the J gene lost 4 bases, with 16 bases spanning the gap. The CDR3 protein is CASSSLRAPGTEAFF. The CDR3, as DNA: TGTGCCAGCAGCTCCCTGCGGGCGCCGGGCACTGAAGCTTTCTTT.

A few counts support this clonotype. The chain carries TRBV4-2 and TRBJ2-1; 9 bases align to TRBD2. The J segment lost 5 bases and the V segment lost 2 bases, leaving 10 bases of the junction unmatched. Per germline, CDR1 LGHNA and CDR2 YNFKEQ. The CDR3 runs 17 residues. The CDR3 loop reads CASSQRYPGLANNEQFF. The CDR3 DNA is TGTGCCAGCAGCCAACGATATCCAGGACTAGCGAACAATGAGCAGTTCTTC.

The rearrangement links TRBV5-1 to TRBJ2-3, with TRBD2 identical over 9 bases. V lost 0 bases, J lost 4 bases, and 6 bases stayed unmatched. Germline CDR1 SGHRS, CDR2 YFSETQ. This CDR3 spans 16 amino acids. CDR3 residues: CASSLVLAGPSDTQYF. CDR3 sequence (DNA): TGCGCCAGCAGCTTGGTTCTAGCGGGACCGTCAGATACGCAGTATTTT.

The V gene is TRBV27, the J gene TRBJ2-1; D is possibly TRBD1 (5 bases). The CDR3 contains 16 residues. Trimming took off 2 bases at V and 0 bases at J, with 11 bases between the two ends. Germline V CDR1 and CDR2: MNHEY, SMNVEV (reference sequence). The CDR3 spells CASSLLDRPSYNEQFF. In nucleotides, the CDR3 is TGTGCCAGCAGTTTACTAGACAGACCCTCCTACAATGAGCAGTTCTTC.

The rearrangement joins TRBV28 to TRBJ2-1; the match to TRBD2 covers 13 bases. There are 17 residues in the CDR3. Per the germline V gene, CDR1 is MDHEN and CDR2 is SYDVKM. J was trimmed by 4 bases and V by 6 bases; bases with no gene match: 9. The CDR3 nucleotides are TGTGCCAGCAGCCCGATTGGGACTAGCGGGACATACAATGAGCAGTTCTTC. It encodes CASSPIGTSGTYNEQFF.

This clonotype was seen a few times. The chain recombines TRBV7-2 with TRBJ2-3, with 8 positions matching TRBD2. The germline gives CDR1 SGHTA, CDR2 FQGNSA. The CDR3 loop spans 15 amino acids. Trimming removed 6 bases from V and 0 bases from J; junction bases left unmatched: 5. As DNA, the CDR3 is TGTGCCAGCAGTCGGGGGGGCGCTAGCACAGATACGCAGTATTTT. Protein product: CASSRGGASTDTQYF.

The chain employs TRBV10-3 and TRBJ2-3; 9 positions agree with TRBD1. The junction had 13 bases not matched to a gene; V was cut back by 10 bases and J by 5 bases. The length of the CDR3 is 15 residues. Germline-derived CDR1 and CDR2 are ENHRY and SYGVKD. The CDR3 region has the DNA TGTGCCAACACCACAGGGGGCCTGGAGGGAGATACGCAGTATTTT. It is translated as CANTTGGLEGDTQYF.

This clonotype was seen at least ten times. In nucleotides, the CDR3 is TGTGCCAGCAGCTTAGAATTGAAGCGGGAGCTGTTTTTT. Residues: CASSLELKRELFF. This chain connects TRBV11-2 to TRBJ2-2; D remains ambiguous. CDR1 is SGHAT, CDR2 FQNNGV, per germline. V was trimmed by 0 bases and J by 9 bases, leaving 8 bases between them. The CDR3 runs to 13 residues.

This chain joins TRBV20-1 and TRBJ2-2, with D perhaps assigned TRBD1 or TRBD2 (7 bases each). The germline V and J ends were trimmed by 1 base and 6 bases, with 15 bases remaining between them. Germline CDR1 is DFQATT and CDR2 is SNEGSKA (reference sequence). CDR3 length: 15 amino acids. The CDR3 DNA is TGCAGTGCTAGAGCGACAGGGAGGGCGCCCGGGGAGCTGTTTTTT. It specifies CSARATGRAPGELFF.

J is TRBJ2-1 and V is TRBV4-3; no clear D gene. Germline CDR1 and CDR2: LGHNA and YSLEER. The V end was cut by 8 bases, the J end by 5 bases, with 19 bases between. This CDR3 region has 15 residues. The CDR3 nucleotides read TGCGCCAGCGCCTCTTCTGCTTTTGGGAACAATGAGCAGTTCTTC. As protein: CASASSAFGNNEQFF.

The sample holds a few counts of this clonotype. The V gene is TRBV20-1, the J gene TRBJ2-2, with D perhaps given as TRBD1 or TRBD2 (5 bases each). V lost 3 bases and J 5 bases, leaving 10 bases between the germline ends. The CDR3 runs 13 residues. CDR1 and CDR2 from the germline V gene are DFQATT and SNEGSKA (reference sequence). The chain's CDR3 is CSASRERTGELFF. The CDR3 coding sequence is TGCAGTGCTAGCAGGGAGAGGACCGGGGAGCTGTTTTTT.

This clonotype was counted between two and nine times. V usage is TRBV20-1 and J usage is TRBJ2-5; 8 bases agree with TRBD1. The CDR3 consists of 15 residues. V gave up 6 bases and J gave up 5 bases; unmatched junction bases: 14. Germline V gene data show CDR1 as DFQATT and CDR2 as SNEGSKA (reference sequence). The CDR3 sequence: CSANKRTGSGETQYF. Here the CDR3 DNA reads TGCAGTGCCAATAAGCGGACAGGGTCAGGGGAGACCCAGTACTTC.

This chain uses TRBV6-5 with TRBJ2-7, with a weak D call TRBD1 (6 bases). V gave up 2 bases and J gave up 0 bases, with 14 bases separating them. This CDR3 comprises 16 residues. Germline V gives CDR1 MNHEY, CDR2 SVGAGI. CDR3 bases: TGTGCCAGCAGTTACCGGCAACAGGGCCTCTCCTACGAGCAGTACTTC. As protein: CASSYRQQGLSYEQYF.

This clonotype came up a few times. In DNA form, the CDR3 reads TGTGCCAGCAGTTCGACAGGGGAATATAATTCACCCCTCCACTTT. Its translation is CASSSTGEYNSPLHF. This chain uses TRBV6-5 with TRBJ1-6, with 8 bases aligning to TRBD1. Germline assignment: CDR1 MNHEY and CDR2 SVGAGI. Germline trimming cut 4 bases from V and 4 bases from J; bases unmatched to any gene: 3. The CDR3 spans 15 residues.

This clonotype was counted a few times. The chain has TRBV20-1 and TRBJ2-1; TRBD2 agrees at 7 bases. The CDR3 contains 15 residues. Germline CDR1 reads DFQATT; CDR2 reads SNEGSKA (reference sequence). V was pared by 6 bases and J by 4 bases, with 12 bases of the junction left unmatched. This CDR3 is CSANLRSGAYNEQFF. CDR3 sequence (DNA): TGCAGTGCCAACCTTAGGAGCGGGGCGTACAATGAGCAGTTCTTC.

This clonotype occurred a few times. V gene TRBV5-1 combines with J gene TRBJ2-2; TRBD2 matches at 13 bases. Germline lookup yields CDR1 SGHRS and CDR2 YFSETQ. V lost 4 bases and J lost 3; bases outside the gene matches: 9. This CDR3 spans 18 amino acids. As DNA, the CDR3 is TGCGCCAGCAGCCGACAAGGACTAGCGGGAGTCCACACCGGGGAGCTGTTTTTT. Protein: CASSRQGLAGVHTGELFF.

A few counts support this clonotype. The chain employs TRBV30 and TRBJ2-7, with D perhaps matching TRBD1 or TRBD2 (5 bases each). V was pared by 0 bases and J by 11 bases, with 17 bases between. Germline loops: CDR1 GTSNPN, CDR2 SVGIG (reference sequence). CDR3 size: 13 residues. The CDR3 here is CAWSVKNPLGEYF. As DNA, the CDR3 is TGTGCCTGGAGTGTAAAGAATCCTCTGGGGGAGTACTTC. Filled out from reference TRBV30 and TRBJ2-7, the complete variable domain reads SQTIHQWPATLVQPVGSPLSLECTVEGTSNPNLYWYRQAAGRGLQLLFYSVGIGQISSEVPQNLSASRPQDRQFILSSKKLLLSDSGFYLCAWSVKNPLGEYFGPGTRLTVT.

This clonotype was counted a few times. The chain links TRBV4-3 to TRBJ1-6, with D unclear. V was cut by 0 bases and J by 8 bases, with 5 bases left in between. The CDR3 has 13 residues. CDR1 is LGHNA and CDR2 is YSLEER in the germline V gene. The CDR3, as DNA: TGCGCCAGCAGCCAAGATGTGGATTCACCCCTCCACTTT. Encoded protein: CASSQDVDSPLHF.

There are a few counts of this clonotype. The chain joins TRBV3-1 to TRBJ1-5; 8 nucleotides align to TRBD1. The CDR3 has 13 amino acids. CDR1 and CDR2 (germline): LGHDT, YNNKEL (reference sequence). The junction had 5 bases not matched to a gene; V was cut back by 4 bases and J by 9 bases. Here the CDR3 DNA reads TGTGCCAGCAGCCGGACAGGGACGGGGCCCCAGCATTTT. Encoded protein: CASSRTGTGPQHF.

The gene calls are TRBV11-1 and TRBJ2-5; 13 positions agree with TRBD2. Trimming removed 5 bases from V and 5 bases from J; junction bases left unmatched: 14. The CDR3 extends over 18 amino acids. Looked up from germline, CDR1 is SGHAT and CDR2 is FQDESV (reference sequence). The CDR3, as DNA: TGTGCCAGCAGCCCGAGGATTTCCGGGACTAGCGGGAAGGAGACCCAGTACTTC. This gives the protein CASSPRISGTSGKETQYF.

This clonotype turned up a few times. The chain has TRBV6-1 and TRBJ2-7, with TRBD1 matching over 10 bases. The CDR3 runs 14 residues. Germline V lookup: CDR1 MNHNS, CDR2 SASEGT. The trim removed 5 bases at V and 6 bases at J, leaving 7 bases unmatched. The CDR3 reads CASSPPTGGGEQYF. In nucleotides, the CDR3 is TGTGCCAGCAGTCCCCCGACAGGGGGCGGCGAGCAGTACTTC.

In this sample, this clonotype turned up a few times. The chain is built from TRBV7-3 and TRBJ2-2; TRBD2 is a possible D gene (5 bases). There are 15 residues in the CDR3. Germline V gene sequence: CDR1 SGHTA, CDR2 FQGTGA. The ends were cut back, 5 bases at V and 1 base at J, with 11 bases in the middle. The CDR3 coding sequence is TGTGCCAGCAGCACCAGTAGCGAGAACACCGGGGAGCTGTTTTTT. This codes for CASSTSSENTGELFF.

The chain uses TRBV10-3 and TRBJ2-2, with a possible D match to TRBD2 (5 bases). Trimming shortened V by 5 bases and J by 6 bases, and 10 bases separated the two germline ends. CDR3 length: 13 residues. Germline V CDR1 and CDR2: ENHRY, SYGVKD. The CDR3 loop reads CAISRGPSGELFF. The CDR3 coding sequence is TGTGCCATCAGTAGAGGGCCCTCCGGGGAGCTGTTTTTT.